The source of this T cell receptor (beta chain) is a study of blood T cell repertoires in COVID-19. As for the study in general: COVID-19 samples collected from the United States, Italy and Spain covered acute and convalescent phases. From T cells, B-cell-depleted T cells, or PBMCs came the material, which was cDNA or gDNA.

The junction had 4 bases not matched to a gene; V was cut back by 3 bases and J by 0 bases. Germline CDR1 SEHNR, CDR2 FQNEAQ (reference sequence). CDR3 length equals 15 residues. Per the study methods: Amplified reference gene primers provided the basis for estimating nucleated cell counts. Here immunoSEQ multiplex PCR was the method, and the copy in TCRdb shows in-frame clones only, minus some. That table furnishes V, J and clone size, whereas the DNA furnished D and trimming. The sample holds under 500,000 clones, roughly 87% seen once. Participants were aged 18 to 89 years, lived in under 30 US areas, and enrolled virtually.

The clonotype was recovered from a woman aged 18-30 years with acute COVID-19. Material for sequencing was PBMCs or T cells enriched from blood (not recorded which). J is TRBJ1-1 and V is TRBV7-9; 7 nucleotides line up with TRBD1. Written as DNA, the CDR3 is TGTGCCAGCAGCTTCTACAGGGGACTGAACACTGAAGCTTTCTTT. This sequence encodes CASSFYRGLNTEAFF.